The 9 T cell receptor beta chains below were found in one sample sequenced in a study of blood T cell repertoires in COVID-19. Assay used: immunoSEQ multiplex PCR; TCRdb lists only in-frame clones, some missing. The table has approximately 240,000 clones, approximately 80% seen once. Sequencing was carried out using peripheral blood. The receptor source for this set is a woman in her forties with active or convalescent COVID-19.

Points on this clone: Other DNA sequences in the sample encode the same CDR3. J is TRBJ2-2 and V is TRBV18; 7 bases match TRBD1. The ends lost 2 bases at V and 3 bases at J; junction bases unmatched: 3. The CDR3 loop spans 15 amino acids. Per germline, CDR1 KGHSH and CDR2 LQKENI. The CDR3 coding sequence is TGTGCCAGCTCACCAAGACAGGGCGACACCGGGGAGCTGTTTTTT. Encoded protein: CASSPRQGDTGELFF.

CDR3 coding DNA: TGCGCCAGCAGCCGAACAGGCCCGAGCTCCTACGAGCAGTACTTC. Protein sequence: CASSRTGPSSYEQYF. This chain uses TRBV4-1 with TRBJ2-7; tentative D call: TRBD1 (5 bases). V was shortened by 4 bases and J by 0 bases, with 13 bases between the two germline ends. From germline, CDR1 is MGHRA and CDR2 YSYEKL. The CDR3 totals 15 residues.

This clone was counted only a few times. The gene calls are TRBV9 and TRBJ1-2, with D hard to call. The CDR3 is 10 residues long. CDR1 is SGDLS and CDR2 is YYNGEE in the germline V gene. V lost 8 bases and J 4 bases, leaving 6 bases between the germline ends. In DNA, the CDR3 is TGTGCCAGTGGGAGCTATGGCTACACCTTC. This gives the protein CASGSYGYTF.

The J gene is TRBJ2-1, the V gene TRBV7-8; TRBD2 matches at 13 bases. CDR1 and CDR2 from the germline V gene are SGHVS and FQNEAQ. This CDR3 is built from 13 residues. The ends lost 6 bases at V and 12 bases at J; junction bases unmatched: 5. The CDR3 spells CASRTGLAGVQFF. The CDR3 DNA reads TGTGCCAGCAGGACCGGACTAGCGGGGGTGCAGTTCTTC.

This chain connects TRBV7-8 to TRBJ1-2, with TRBD1 identical over 7 bases. The CDR3 covers 17 residues. Trimming at V came to 3 bases and at J to 2 bases, leaving 12 bases not matched to a gene. Germline-derived CDR1 and CDR2 are SGHVS and FQNEAQ. The CDR3 nucleotides read TGTGCCAGCAGCTTCGGAATCCTGACAGGGTTGAACTATGGCTACACCTTC. Encoded protein: CASSFGILTGLNYGYTF.

The V and J genes are TRBV11-3 and TRBJ2-2, with TRBD2 as a possible D gene (5 bases). Germline V gene lookup returns CDR1 SGHNT and CDR2 YENEEA. The CDR3 is 15 amino acids. With 5 bases removed from V and 6 bases from J, the gap between germline ends came to 16 bases. The CDR3 spells CASSLGLAGAGELFF. The DNA of the CDR3 is TGTGCCAGCAGCCTCGGGCTAGCCGGCGCCGGGGAGCTGTTTTTT.

This clone has just a few counts. V and J are TRBV30 and TRBJ1-1; unclear D gene. This CDR3 contains 14 residues. CDR1 is GTSNPN and CDR2 is SVGIG in the germline V gene (reference sequence). Trimming pared 4 bases from V and 1 base from J, leaving 13 bases between. The CDR3 sequence: CAWILSIRNTEAFF. The CDR3, as DNA: TGTGCCTGGATACTTTCCATTAGGAACACTGAAGCTTTCTTT.

This clone has just one count. V gene TRBV7-9 combines with J gene TRBJ1-2; D remains unclear. From germline, CDR1 is SEHNR and CDR2 FQNEAQ (reference sequence). With 5 bases removed from V and 2 bases from J, the gap between germline ends came to 6 bases. The CDR3 is 12 amino acids. CDR3 nucleotides: TGTGCCAGCAGCACGGTCAACTATGGCTACACCTTC. Encoded protein: CASSTVNYGYTF.

This rearrangement joins TRBV12-3 or TRBV12-4 to TRBJ2-7; D is unresolved. This CDR3 comprises 13 residues. Trimming stripped 3 bases from V and 2 bases from J, with 8 bases between. The chain's CDR3 is CASSFTGTYEQYF. The CDR3 DNA reads TGTGCCAGCAGTTTTACGGGTACCTACGAGCAGTACTTC.